This TCR beta chain was captured in a study of shared clonotypes between healthy human individuals. General study points: Shared across a few donors were around 5% of the naive CD4 clonotypes. Read depth was anticipated to influence clonotype sharing among donors. Relative to clonotypes present in all four donors, those not shared had lower generation probabilities.

A word on this clone: Its target is unknown.

Sequenced by immunoSEQ multiplex PCR; TCRdb stores in-frame clones only, minus some. The table has about 820,000 clones, about 91% seen once. Cells designated naive CD8 were CD45RO-negative and were positively selected for CCR7, with terminally differentiated effector memory CD45RA+ cells excluded. This CDR3 comprises 14 residues. Germline CDR1 SGHAT, CDR2 FQNNGV. The V and J ends lost 5 bases and 3 bases respectively, with 14 bases between them. The receptor comes from a man aged 25 to 40 in good health. The sequencing input was naive CD8+ T cells sorted from blood. The V gene is TRBV11-2, the J gene TRBJ2-7; perhaps TRBD2 as D (5 bases). CDR3 in amino acids: CASSGEYLSYEQYF. In DNA, the CDR3 is TGTGCCAGCAGCGGGGAGTACCTGAGCTACGAGCAGTACTTC.